A single sample is the source of the 3 T cell receptor beta chains below, sequenced in a study of blood T cells in healthy people across ages. Then a second PCR, running roughly 7 to 11 cycles, was carried out with a sample-barcoded 5' primer and a J-beta primer mix. A single record per CDR3 protein comes from TCRdb applying MiXCR to the 5' RACE reads. The sample records just over 1 million distinct CDR3 sequences, 35% to 50% being singletons. Sample: blood. These receptors came from an older woman in good health.

The table lists this clonotype with a few counts. This chain connects TRBV7-2 to TRBJ1-2, with D perhaps matching TRBD1 (6 bases). The germline gives CDR1 SGHTA, CDR2 FQGNSA. Deletions cut 3 bases from V and 0 bases from J, with 14 bases between. The CDR3 has 16 amino acids. CDR3 in DNA: TGTGCCAGCAGCTTCCGCGACAGGCCACCTAACTATGGCTACACCTTC. This codes for CASSFRDRPPNYGYTF.

This chain connects TRBV5-1 to TRBJ2-7, with 10 bases lining up with TRBD1. Trimming at V came to 1 base and at J to 3 bases, leaving 4 bases not matched to a gene. The V gene's germline CDR1 is SGHRS and CDR2 YFSETQ. CDR3 length: 15 amino acids. CDR3 DNA sequence: TGCGCCAGCAGCTTGAGAGACAGGGGGCACTACGAGCAGTACTTC. Its translation: CASSLRDRGHYEQYF.

The chain has TRBV4-2 and TRBJ2-2; 8 bases fit TRBD2. CDR3 size: 17 residues. The J segment lost 1 base and the V segment lost 1 base, leaving 5 bases of the junction unmatched. Germline lookup yields CDR1 LGHNA and CDR2 YNFKEQ. The CDR3 here is CASSQVTGGENTGELFF. CDR3 coding DNA: TGTGCCAGCAGCCAAGTGACGGGAGGGGAGAACACCGGGGAGCTGTTTTTT.